This TCR beta chain was captured by sequencing in a study of blood T cell repertoires in COVID-19. Germline lookup yields CDR1 MDHEN and CDR2 SYDVKM. V was clipped by 6 bases and J by 7 bases, with 16 bases between them. The CDR3 extends over 14 amino acids. Some clones are missing from TCRdb's copy, which holds only in-frame ones; the method was immunoSEQ multiplex PCR. The sample contains a few hundred thousand clones, roughly 80% of which appear only once. The rearrangement uses TRBV28 and TRBJ2-1; D might be TRBD2 (6 bases). The sequence was collected from a human donor with acute or convalescent COVID-19. The donor label of this sample is uncertain. The sequenced sample consisted of peripheral blood. The CDR3 DNA reads as TGTGCCAGCAGGCTGGGGGGAGAAAGGAATGAGCAGTTCTTC. Translated: CASRLGGERNEQFF.